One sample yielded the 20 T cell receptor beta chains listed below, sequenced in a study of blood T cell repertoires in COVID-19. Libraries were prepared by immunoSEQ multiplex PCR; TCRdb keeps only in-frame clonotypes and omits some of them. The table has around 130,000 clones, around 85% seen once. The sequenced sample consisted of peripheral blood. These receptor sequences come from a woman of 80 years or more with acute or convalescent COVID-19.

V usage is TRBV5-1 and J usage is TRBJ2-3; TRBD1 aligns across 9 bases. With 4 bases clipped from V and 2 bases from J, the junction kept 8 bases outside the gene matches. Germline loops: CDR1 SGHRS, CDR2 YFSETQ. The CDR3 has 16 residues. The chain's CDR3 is CASSMGQGHNTDTQYF. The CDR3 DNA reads TGCGCCAGCAGCATGGGACAGGGCCATAACACAGATACGCAGTATTTT.

This CDR3 reads CASSQTGESSYEQYF. CDR3 nucleotide sequence: TGTGCCAGCAGCCAGACAGGGGAGAGCTCCTACGAGCAGTACTTC. This sequence joins TRBV21-1 and TRBJ2-7; TRBD1, the table's D call, was not compared with the DNA. TRBV21-1 is a recognized pseudogene. This CDR3 spans 15 amino acids.

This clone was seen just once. CDR3 in amino acids: CASSESQAGGLNSQYF. The DNA for the CDR3 is TGTGCCAGCAGCGAATCCCAAGCGGGGGGGCTTAATTCGCAGTATTTT. The rearrangement uses TRBV2 and TRBJ2-3, with TRBD2 matching 10 bases. The V gene end was trimmed by 6 bases and the J gene end by 10 bases; junction bases not matched to a gene: 16. The CDR3 loop spans 16 amino acids. CDR1 and CDR2 (germline): SNHLY, FYNNEI.

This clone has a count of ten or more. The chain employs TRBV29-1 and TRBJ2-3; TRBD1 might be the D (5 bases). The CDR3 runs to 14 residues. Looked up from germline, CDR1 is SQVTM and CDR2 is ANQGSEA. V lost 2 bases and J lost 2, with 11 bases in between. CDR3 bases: TGCAGCGTTGAATCAGGGTTTAACACAGATACGCAGTATTTT. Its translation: CSVESGFNTDTQYF.

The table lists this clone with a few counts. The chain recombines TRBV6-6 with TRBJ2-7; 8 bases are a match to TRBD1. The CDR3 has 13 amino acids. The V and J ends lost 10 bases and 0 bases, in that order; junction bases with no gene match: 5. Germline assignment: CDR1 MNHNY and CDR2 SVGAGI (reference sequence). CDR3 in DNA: TGTGCCACCAGGGGGCACTCCTCCTACGAGCAGTACTTC. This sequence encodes CATRGHSSYEQYF.

CDR3 protein: CSASGRGTQYF. The CDR3 nucleotides are TGCAGTGCTAGCGGCCGGGGGACCCAGTACTTC. V gene TRBV20-1 combines with J gene TRBJ2-5; perhaps TRBD2 as D (5 bases). V was trimmed by 3 bases and J by 7 bases, leaving 9 bases between them. CDR3 length: 11 residues. Germline V gene data show CDR1 as DFQATT and CDR2 as SNEGSKA (reference sequence).

Written as DNA, the CDR3 is TGCGCCAGCAGCCAAGATGTTGGACTACAATTCTCCTACGAGCAGTACTTC. Its translation is CASSQDVGLQFSYEQYF. The J gene is TRBJ2-7, the V gene TRBV4-1, with D possibly TRBD2 on 6 matching bases. This CDR3 comprises 17 residues. Germline values: CDR1 MGHRA, CDR2 YSYEKL. Trimming removed 0 bases from V and 0 bases from J, with 15 bases in between.

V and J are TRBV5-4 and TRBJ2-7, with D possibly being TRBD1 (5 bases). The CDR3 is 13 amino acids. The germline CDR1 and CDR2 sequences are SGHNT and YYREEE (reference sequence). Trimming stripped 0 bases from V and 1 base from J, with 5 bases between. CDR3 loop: CASSLGQSYEQYF. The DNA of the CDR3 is TGTGCCAGCAGCTTGGGACAGTCCTACGAGCAGTACTTC. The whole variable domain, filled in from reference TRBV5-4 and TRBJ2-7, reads ETGVTQSPTHLIKTRGQQVTLRCSSQSGHNTVSWYQQALGQGPQFIFQYYREEENGRGNFPPRFSGLQFPNYSSELNVNALELDDSALYLCASSLGQSYEQYFGPGTRLTVT.

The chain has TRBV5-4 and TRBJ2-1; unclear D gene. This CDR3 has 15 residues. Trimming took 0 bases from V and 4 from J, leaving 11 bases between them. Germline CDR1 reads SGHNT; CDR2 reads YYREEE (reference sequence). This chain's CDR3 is CASSLVVASYNEQFF. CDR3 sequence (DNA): TGTGCCAGCAGCTTGGTGGTAGCTTCTTACAATGAGCAGTTCTTC.

Written as DNA, the CDR3 is TGTGCCAGCAGCGAACACAGCGGGAGGGCCGGGGAGCTGTTTTTT. This gives the protein CASSEHSGRAGELFF. The rearrangement uses TRBV11-3 and TRBJ2-2; 10 bases line up with TRBD2. The CDR3 totals 15 residues. J lost 6 bases, V lost 5 bases, and 6 bases had no gene match. CDR1 SGHNT and CDR2 YENEEA come from the germline V gene.

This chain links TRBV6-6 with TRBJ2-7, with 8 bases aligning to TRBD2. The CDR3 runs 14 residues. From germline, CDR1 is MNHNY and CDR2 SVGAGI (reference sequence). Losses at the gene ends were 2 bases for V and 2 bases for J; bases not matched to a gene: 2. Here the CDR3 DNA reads TGTGCCAGCAGTTACCCGGGACTAGCCTACGAGCAGTACTTC. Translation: CASSYPGLAYEQYF.

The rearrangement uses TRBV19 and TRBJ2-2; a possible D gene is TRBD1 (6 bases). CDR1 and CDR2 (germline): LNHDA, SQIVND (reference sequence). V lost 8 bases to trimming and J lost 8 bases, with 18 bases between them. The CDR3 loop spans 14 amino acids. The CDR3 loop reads CASQIGTKVGELFF. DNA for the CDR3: TGTGCCAGTCAGATCGGGACAAAAGTAGGGGAGCTGTTTTTT.

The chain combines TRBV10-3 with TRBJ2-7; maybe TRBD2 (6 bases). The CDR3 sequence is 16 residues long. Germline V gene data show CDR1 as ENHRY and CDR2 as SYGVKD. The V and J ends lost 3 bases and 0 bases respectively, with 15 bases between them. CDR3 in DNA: TGTGCCATCAGTGACCGCGGGACGTATAGCTCCTACGAGCAGTACTTC. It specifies CAISDRGTYSSYEQYF.

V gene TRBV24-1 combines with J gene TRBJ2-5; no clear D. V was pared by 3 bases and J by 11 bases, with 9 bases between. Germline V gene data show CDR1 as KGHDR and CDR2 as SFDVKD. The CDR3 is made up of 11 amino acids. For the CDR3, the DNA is TGTGCCACCAGTGATGGGCCGGTTCAGTACTTC. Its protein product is CATSDGPVQYF.

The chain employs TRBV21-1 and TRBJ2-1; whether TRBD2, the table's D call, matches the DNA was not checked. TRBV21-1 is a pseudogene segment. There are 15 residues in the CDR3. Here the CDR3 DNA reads TGTGCCAGCAGCAACCCGACTAGACGATTCAATGAGCAGTTCTTC. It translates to CASSNPTRRFNEQFF.

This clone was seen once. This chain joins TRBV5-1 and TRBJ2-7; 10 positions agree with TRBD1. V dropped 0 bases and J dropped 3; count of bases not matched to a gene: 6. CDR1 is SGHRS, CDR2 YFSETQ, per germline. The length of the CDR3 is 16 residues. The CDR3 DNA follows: TGCGCCAGCAGCTTGGGGGCGACAGGGGGCGTCTACGAGCAGTACTTC. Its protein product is CASSLGATGGVYEQYF.

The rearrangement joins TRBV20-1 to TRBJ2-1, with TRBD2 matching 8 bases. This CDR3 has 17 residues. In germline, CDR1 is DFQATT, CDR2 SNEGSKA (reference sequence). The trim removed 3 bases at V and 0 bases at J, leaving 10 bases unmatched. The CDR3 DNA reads TGCAGTGCTAGTCCCGCCGGACTAGCCGTCTCCTACAATGAGCAGTTCTTC. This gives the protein CSASPAGLAVSYNEQFF.

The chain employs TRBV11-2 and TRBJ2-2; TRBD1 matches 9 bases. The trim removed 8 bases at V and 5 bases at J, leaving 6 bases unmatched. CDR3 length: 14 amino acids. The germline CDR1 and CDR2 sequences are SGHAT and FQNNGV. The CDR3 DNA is TGTGCCAGCGGCAGACAGGGGGAAACCGGGGAGCTGTTTTTT. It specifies CASGRQGETGELFF.

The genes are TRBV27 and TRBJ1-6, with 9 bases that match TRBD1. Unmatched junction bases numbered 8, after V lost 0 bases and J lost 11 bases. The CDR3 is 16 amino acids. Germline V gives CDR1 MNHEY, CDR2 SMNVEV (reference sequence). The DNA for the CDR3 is TGTGCCAGCAGTTTATCGTATGGACAGGGGAGGACACCCCTCCACTTT. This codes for CASSLSYGQGRTPLHF.

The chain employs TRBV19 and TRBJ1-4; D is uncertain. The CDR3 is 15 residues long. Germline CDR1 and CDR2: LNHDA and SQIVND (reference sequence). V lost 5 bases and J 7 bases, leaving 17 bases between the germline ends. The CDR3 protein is CASSPSHIGGEKLFF. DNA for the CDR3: TGTGCCAGTAGTCCCTCCCATATCGGCGGTGAAAAACTGTTTTTT.